The clone carrying this T cell receptor beta chain was counted between two and nine times. The CDR3 is 15 residues long. V lost 4 bases and J 2 bases, leaving 11 bases between the germline ends. Germline V CDR1 and CDR2: LGHDT, YNNKEL (reference sequence). This sample was included in a study of T-cell reconstitution after alpha-beta-depleted transplantation in children. Preparation of the TCRbeta library involved a method that used unique molecular identifiers. Each CDR3 protein gets one entry after TCRdb re-called the PCR reads with MiXCR. Here the sample spans about 360,000 distinct CDR3 sequences, roughly 13% being singletons.

The sequencing used PBMCs, collected from the stem cell graft. The source of this sequence is a human donor who donated a stem cell graft to a child with Fanconi anemia. The chain uses TRBV3-1 and TRBJ2-2; no definite D call. The CDR3 DNA follows: TGTGCCAGCAGCCCAAGGCGTCAAAACACCGGGGAGCTGTTTTTT. Residues: CASSPRRQNTGELFF.